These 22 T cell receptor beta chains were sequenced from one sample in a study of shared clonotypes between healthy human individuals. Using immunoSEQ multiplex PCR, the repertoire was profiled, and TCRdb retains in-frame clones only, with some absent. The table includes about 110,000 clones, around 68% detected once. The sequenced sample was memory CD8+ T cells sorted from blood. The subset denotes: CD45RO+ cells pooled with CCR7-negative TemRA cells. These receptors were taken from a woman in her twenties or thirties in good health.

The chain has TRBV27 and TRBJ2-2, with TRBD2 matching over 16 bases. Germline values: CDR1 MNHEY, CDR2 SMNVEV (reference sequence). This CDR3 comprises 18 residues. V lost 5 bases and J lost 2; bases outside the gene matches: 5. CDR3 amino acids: CASSAGTSGRANTGELFF. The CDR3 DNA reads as TGTGCCAGCAGTGCTGGGACTAGCGGGAGGGCAAACACCGGGGAGCTGTTTTTT.

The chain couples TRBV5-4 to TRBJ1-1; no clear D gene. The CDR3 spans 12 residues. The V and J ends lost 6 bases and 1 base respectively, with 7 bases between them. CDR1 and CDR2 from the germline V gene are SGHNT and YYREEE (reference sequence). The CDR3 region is CASTAGNTEAFF. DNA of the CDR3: TGTGCCAGCACGGCGGGGAACACTGAAGCTTTCTTT. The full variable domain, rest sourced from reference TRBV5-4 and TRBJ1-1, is ETGVTQSPTHLIKTRGQQVTLRCSSQSGHNTVSWYQQALGQGPQFIFQYYREEENGRGNFPPRFSGLQFPNYSSELNVNALELDDSALYLCASTAGNTEAFFGQGTRLTVV.

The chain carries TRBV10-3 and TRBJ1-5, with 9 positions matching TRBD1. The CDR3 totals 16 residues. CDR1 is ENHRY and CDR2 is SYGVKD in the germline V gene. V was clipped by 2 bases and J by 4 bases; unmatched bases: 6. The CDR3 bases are TGTGCCATCAGTGAGACATTCGGGACAGGGAATCAGCCCCAGCATTTT. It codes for CAISETFGTGNQPQHF.

The CDR3 region is CASSPGSEQFF. As DNA, the CDR3 is TGTGCCAGCAGCCCCGGCAGTGAGCAGTTCTTC. The rearrangement uses TRBV11-2 and TRBJ2-1; no reliable D call. With 5 bases removed from V and 9 bases from J, the gap between germline ends came to 8 bases. Germline V gene sequence: CDR1 SGHAT, CDR2 FQNNGV. The CDR3 runs 11 residues.

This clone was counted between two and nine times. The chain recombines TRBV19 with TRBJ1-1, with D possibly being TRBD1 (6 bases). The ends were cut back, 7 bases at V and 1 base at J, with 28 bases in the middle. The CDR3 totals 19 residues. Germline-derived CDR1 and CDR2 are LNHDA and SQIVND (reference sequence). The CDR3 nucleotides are TGTGCCAGTATGGCGTGGACAGAAATATTCCTTGGGGAGAACACTGAAGCTTTCTTT. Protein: CASMAWTEIFLGENTEAFF.

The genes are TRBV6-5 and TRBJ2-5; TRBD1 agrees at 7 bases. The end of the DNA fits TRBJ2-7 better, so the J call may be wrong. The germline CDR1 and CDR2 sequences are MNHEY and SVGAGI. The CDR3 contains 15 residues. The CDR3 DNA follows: TGTGCCAGCAGTTACGCAGCACAGGGGTCCTACGAGCAGTACTTC. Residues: CASSYAAQGSYEQYF.

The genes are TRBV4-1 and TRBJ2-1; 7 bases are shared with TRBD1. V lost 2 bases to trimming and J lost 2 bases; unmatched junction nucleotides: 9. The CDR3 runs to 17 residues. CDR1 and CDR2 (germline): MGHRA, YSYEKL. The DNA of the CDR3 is TGCGCCAGCAGCCAATTCCCCCCCGGGACAGCCTACAATGAGCAGTTCTTC. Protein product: CASSQFPPGTAYNEQFF.

The CDR3 DNA follows: TGTGCCAGCAGTTCGGGGACTAGCGGGTTCTACGAGCAGTACTTC. It translates to CASSSGTSGFYEQYF. The genes are TRBV27 and TRBJ2-7; 12 nucleotides agree with TRBD2. This CDR3 region has 15 residues. V trimming: 4 bases; J trimming: 3 bases; junction bases outside the gene matches: 4. CDR1 and CDR2 (germline): MNHEY, SMNVEV (reference sequence).

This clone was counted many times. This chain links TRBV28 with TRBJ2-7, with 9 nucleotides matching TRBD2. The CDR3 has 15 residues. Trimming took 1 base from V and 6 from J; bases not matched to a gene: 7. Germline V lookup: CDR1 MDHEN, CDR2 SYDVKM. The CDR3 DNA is TGTGCCAGCAGTTTATTGCGGGGGGGGTTAGGCGAGCAGTACTTC. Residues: CASSLLRGGLGEQYF.

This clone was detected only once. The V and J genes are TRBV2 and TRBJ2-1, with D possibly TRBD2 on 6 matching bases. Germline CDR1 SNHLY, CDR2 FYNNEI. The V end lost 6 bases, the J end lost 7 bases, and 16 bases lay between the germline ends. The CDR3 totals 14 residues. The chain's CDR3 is CASSVNGGANEQFF. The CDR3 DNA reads TGTGCCAGCAGCGTAAACGGAGGGGCTAATGAGCAGTTCTTC.

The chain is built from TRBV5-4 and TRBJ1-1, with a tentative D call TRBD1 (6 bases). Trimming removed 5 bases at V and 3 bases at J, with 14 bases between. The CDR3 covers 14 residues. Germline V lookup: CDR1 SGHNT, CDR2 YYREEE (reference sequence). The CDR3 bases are TGTGCCAGCAGGACCGACAGGACCTACACTGAAGCTTTCTTT. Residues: CASRTDRTYTEAFF.

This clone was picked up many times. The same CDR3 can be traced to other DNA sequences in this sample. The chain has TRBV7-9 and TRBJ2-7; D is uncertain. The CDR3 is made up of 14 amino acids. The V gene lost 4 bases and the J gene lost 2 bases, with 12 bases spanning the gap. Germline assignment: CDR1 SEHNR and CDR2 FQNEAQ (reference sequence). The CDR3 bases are TGTGCCAGCAGCTCAAGGGATTTCACCTACGAGCAGTACTTC. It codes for CASSSRDFTYEQYF.

CDR3 DNA sequence: TGTGCCAGTGGGACAGGGGACACCGGGGAGCTGTTTTTT. Protein: CASGTGDTGELFF. The chain links TRBV6-1 to TRBJ2-2; 10 bases are a match to TRBD1. CDR3 length: 13 residues. The V and J ends lost 9 bases and 3 bases, in that order; junction bases with no gene match: 1. Germline V gene data show CDR1 as MNHNS and CDR2 as SASEGT.

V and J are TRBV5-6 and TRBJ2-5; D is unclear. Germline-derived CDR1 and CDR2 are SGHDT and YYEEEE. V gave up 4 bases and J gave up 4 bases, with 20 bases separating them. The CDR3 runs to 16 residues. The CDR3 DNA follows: TGTGCCAGCAGCCGCGCGTCACCAGTTATGGGAGAGACCCAGTACTTC. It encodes CASSRASPVMGETQYF.

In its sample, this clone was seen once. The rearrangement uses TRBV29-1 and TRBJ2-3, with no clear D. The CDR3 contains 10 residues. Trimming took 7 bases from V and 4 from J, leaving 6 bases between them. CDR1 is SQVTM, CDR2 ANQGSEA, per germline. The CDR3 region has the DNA TGCAGCGCGGCAGCAGATACGCAGTATTTT. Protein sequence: CSAAADTQYF.

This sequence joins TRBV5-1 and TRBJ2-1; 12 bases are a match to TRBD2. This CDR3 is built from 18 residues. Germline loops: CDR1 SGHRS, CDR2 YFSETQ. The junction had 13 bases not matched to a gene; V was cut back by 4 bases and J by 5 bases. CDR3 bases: TGCGCCAGCAGCCCTCTAGCGGGAGGGCCCCGGCGGAACAATGAGCAGTTCTTC. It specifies CASSPLAGGPRRNNEQFF. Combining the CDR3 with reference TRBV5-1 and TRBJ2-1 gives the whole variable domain KAGVTQTPRYLIKTRGQQVTLSCSPISGHRSVSWYQQTPGQGLQFLFEYFSETQRNKGNFPGRFSGRQFSNSRSEMNVSTLELGDSALYLCASSPLAGGPRRNNEQFFGPGTRLTVL.

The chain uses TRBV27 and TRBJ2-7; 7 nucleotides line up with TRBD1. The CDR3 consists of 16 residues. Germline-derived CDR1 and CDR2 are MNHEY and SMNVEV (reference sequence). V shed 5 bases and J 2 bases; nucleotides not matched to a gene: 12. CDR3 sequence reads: CASSVTSGTVPYEQYF. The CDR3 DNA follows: TGTGCCAGCAGTGTTACCTCCGGGACAGTTCCCTACGAGCAGTACTTC.

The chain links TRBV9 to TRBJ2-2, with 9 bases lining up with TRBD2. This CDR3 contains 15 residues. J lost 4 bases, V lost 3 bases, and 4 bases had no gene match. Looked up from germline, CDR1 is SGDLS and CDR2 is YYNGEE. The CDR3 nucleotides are TGTGCCAGCAGCGGCGCGGGAGGGGGCACCGGGGAGCTGTTTTTT. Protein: CASSGAGGGTGELFF.

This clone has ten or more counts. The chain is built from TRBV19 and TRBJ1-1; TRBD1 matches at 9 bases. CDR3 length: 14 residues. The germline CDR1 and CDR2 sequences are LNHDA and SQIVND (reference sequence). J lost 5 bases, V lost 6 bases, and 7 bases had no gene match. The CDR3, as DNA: TGTGCCAGTAGCCAAGACAGGGGGACAACTGAAGCTTTCTTT. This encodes CASSQDRGTTEAFF.

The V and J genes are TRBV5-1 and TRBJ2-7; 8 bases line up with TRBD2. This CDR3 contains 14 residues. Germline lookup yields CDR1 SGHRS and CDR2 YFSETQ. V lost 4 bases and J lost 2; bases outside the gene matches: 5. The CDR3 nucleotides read TGCGCCAGCAGCCAGACTAGCGAGCCCTACGAGCAGTACTTC. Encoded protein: CASSQTSEPYEQYF.

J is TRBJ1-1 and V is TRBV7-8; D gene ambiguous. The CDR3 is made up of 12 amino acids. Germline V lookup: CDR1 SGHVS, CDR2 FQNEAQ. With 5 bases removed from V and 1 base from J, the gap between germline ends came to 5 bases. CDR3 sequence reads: CASSKTNTEAFF. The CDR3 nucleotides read TGTGCCAGCAGCAAGACGAACACTGAAGCTTTCTTT.

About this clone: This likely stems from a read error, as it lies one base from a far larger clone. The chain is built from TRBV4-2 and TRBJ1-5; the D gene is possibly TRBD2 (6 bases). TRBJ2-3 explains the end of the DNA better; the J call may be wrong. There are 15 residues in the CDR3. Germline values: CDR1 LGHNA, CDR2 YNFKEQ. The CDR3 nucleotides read TGTGCCAGCAGCGCCGTAGAGGGAGGCAATCAGCCCCAGTATTTT. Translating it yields CASSAVEGGNQPQYF.